Sequencing of this T cell receptor beta chain was carried out in a study of blood T cells in healthy people across ages. Together with a sample-barcoded 5' primer, a J-beta primer mix was included in a second PCR lasting about 7 to 12 cycles. MiXCR was run by TCRdb on the 5' RACE reads, yielding one entry per CDR3 protein. The data contain around 780,000 distinct CDR3 sequences, about 26% of them seen just once; the ten biggest clones take up around 2.9%. The V gene end was trimmed by 1 base and the J gene end by 6 bases; junction bases not matched to a gene: 13. The CDR3 totals 16 residues. Germline CDR1 and CDR2: DFQATT and SNEGSKA (reference sequence). These data were likewise used in another study, on T cells of mothers and their children.

This clonotype was obtained from a boy younger than 18 in good health. The specimen sequenced was blood. The J gene is TRBJ2-3, the V gene TRBV20-1; TRBD2 matches 7 bases. The CDR3 loop is CSARGALAGGRDTQYF. The CDR3 nucleotides read TGCAGTGCTAGAGGGGCTTTAGCGGGCGGGCGTGATACGCAGTATTTT.